These 25 T cell receptor beta chains originate from one sample sequenced in a study of post-analysis software for immune sequencing data. Findings of the study overall: The study found TRBV5-6, TRBV5-1 and TRBV20-1 among about five TRBV segments more frequent in patients than controls.

Unique-molecular-identifier-tagged TCR beta cDNA libraries were used. TCRdb passed the PCR reads through MiXCR, listing each CDR3 protein once. The data show about 460,000 distinct CDR3 sequences, nearly 45% seen once. No antigen is known for these receptors. Material for sequencing was blood. These receptors originate from a girl under 18 with multiple sclerosis.

The V call is TRBV7-3, the J call TRBJ2-5; no clear D. The better agreement between TRBJ2-7 and the DNA end casts doubt on the J call. From germline, CDR1 is SGHTA and CDR2 FQGTGA. CDR3 length equals 13 residues. Written as DNA, the CDR3 is TGTGCCAGCAGCCCGGACCCAGATAACGAGCAGTACTTC. Its protein is CASSPDPDNEQYF.

This rearrangement joins TRBV7-9 to TRBJ1-2; 12 nucleotides align to TRBD1. With 5 bases clipped from V and 6 bases from J, the junction kept 13 bases outside the gene matches. Per the germline V gene, CDR1 is SEHNR and CDR2 is FQNEAQ (reference sequence). This CDR3 is 17 amino acids long. CDR3: CASSPVRDRGLVDGYTF. The CDR3 nucleotides read TGTGCCAGCAGCCCTGTCCGGGACAGGGGGCTTGTTGATGGCTACACCTTC. Using reference TRBV7-9 and TRBJ1-2 for the parts outside the CDR3, the full variable domain is DTGVSQNPRHKITKRGQNVTFRCDPISEHNRLYWYRQTLGQGPEFLTYFQNEAQLEKSRLLSDRFSAERPKGSFSTLEIQRTEQGDSAMYLCASSPVRDRGLVDGYTFGSGTRLTVV.

V gene TRBV7-3 combines with J gene TRBJ2-1; 14 positions agree with TRBD2. The trim removed 5 bases at V and 7 bases at J, leaving 10 bases unmatched. Germline lookup yields CDR1 SGHTA and CDR2 FQGTGA. The CDR3 has 17 residues. The CDR3 sequence is CASSPGLAGGLPNEQFF. The CDR3 nucleotides are TGTGCCAGCAGCCCAGGACTAGCGGGAGGCCTCCCAAATGAGCAGTTCTTC.

The genes are TRBV5-6 and TRBJ1-2; TRBD1 is a possible D gene (5 bases). This CDR3 is built from 15 residues. The V gene lost 4 bases and the J gene lost 6 bases, with 19 bases spanning the gap. CDR1 and CDR2 (germline): SGHDT, YYEEEE. The CDR3 region is CASSRGQGEEDGYTF. DNA for the CDR3: TGTGCCAGCAGCCGTGGACAAGGCGAGGAGGATGGCTACACCTTC. Full variable domain (outside the CDR3, taken from reference TRBV5-6 and TRBJ1-2): DAGVTQSPTHLIKTRGQQVTLRCSPKSGHDTVSWYQQALGQGPQFIFQYYEEEERQRGNFPDRFSGHQFPNYSSELNVNALLLGDSALYLCASSRGQGEEDGYTFGSGTRLTVV.

The gene calls are TRBV20-1 and TRBJ2-4, with D possibly matching TRBD1 (6 bases). The DNA end favors TRBJ2-7, so the J call may be wrong. Germline loops: CDR1 DFQATT, CDR2 SNEGSKA (reference sequence). The CDR3 has 14 residues. The CDR3 is CSASTRETGSEQYF. The DNA for the CDR3 is TGCAGTGCTAGTACGAGGGAGACAGGCTCCGAGCAGTACTTC.

The CDR3, as DNA: TGTGCCAGCAGTTACTCGGTGGGGGGCGTTTACGAGCAGTACTTC. It specifies CASSYSVGGVYEQYF. The V gene is TRBV6-6, the J gene TRBJ2-7; D tentatively reads TRBD1 or TRBD2 (6 bases each). Trimming took 0 bases from V and 4 from J, leaving 13 bases between them. Germline loops: CDR1 MNHNY, CDR2 SVGAGI (reference sequence). The CDR3 contains 15 residues.

This clonotype was picked up a small number of times. The genes are TRBV5-1 and TRBJ2-3, with D unclear. V was clipped by 0 bases and J by 1 base, with 9 bases between them. CDR1 SGHRS and CDR2 YFSETQ come from the germline V gene. The CDR3 is 15 amino acids. The chain's CDR3 is CASSLAQDRTDTQYF. In DNA form, the CDR3 reads TGCGCCAGCAGCTTGGCCCAAGACCGCACAGATACGCAGTATTTT.

The rearrangement uses TRBV9 and TRBJ2-1, with 9 bases matching TRBD2. Trimming at V came to 0 bases and at J to 4 bases, leaving 5 bases not matched to a gene. There are 16 residues in the CDR3. Germline assignment: CDR1 SGDLS and CDR2 YYNGEE. DNA for the CDR3: TGTGCCAGCAGCGTAGGGTCAGCGGGAGGTTACAATGAGCAGTTCTTC. Translated, it gives CASSVGSAGGYNEQFF.

V is TRBV16 and J is TRBJ1-4, with TRBD1 as a possible D gene (6 bases). This CDR3 has 17 amino acids. Germline V lookup: CDR1 KGHSY, CDR2 FQNENV. V shed 2 bases and J shed 8 bases, with 21 bases lying between them. The CDR3 DNA sequence: TGTGCCAGCAGCCAAGGTCAAGTACGGGGGGCGCGCGAAAAACTGTTTTTT. Translating gives CASSQGQVRGAREKLFF.

Only a few counts were recorded for this clonotype. The CDR3 protein is CSASKGTGIYEQYF. CDR3 coding DNA: TGCAGTGCTAGTAAGGGGACAGGGATCTACGAGCAGTACTTC. This chain uses TRBV20-1 with TRBJ2-7; TRBD1 agrees at 9 bases. J gave up 3 bases and V 3 bases, and 6 bases lay outside the gene matches. Germline CDR1 is DFQATT and CDR2 is SNEGSKA (reference sequence). The CDR3 has 14 residues.

The chain employs TRBV4-1 and TRBJ1-1, with no clear D. This CDR3 has 17 amino acids. V was cut by 0 bases and J by 1 base, with 15 bases left in between. Germline values: CDR1 MGHRA, CDR2 YSYEKL. The CDR3 loop is CASSQEIPGRRNTEAFF. The CDR3 DNA is TGCGCCAGCAGCCAAGAAATCCCCGGTCGGAGGAACACTGAAGCTTTCTTT.

This chain uses TRBV4-1 with TRBJ1-5; the D is unclear. Trimming took 1 base from V and 1 from J, leaving 5 bases between them. CDR1 and CDR2 from the germline V gene are MGHRA and YSYEKL. The CDR3 covers 14 residues. The CDR3 DNA sequence: TGCGCCAGCAGCCAAGCCCCCAGCAATCAGCCCCAGCATTTT. Protein: CASSQAPSNQPQHF.

This clonotype was seen only a few times. An end of the junction differs from the germline gene, which may be a read error. The rearrangement uses TRBV7-3 and TRBJ2-6; D is unclear. Germline V gene data show CDR1 as SGHTA and CDR2 as FQGTGA. CDR3 length: 14 residues. CDR3 in amino acids: CASSLSPGANVLTF. The CDR3 coding sequence is TGTGCCAGCAGCTTAAGCCCTGGAGCCAACGTCCTGACTTTC.

This chain links TRBV5-1 with TRBJ2-7, with 11 positions matching TRBD1. The CDR3 totals 14 residues. The V segment lost 4 bases and the J segment 3 bases; nucleotides outside the gene matches: 3. Germline V gives CDR1 SGHRS, CDR2 YFSETQ. CDR3 sequence: CASSVGQGGYEQYF. CDR3 DNA: TGCGCCAGCAGCGTGGGACAGGGGGGCTACGAGCAGTACTTC. The entire variable domain, with the rest obtained from reference TRBV5-1 and TRBJ2-7, is as follows: KAGVTQTPRYLIKTRGQQVTLSCSPISGHRSVSWYQQTPGQGLQFLFEYFSETQRNKGNFPGRFSGRQFSNSRSEMNVSTLELGDSALYLCASSVGQGGYEQYFGPGTRLTVT.

The chain uses TRBV7-8 and TRBJ2-3, with no clear D. The CDR3 loop spans 17 amino acids. In germline, CDR1 is SGHVS, CDR2 FQNEAQ. V dropped 2 bases and J dropped 4 bases, with 19 bases sitting between them. CDR3 DNA sequence: TGTGCCAGCAGCTTATTAGTGTCAACCCGTGCTGCAGATACGCAGTATTTT. Its protein product is CASSLLVSTRAADTQYF.

The V call is TRBV12-3 or TRBV12-4, the J call TRBJ2-4; 8 positions match TRBD2. This CDR3 is built from 15 residues. Germline trimming cut 5 bases from V and 3 bases from J; bases unmatched to any gene: 6. CDR3 bases: TGTGCCAGCAGTACCAGCGGGAGCGGCAAAAACATTCAGTACTTC. Translated: CASSTSGSGKNIQYF.

This clonotype came up a few times. The chain links TRBV20-1 to TRBJ2-1; possible D gene TRBD2, 6 bases. CDR1 and CDR2 from the germline V gene are DFQATT and SNEGSKA (reference sequence). V lost 3 bases to trimming and J lost 4 bases, with 22 bases between them. The CDR3 runs to 17 residues. CDR3 DNA sequence: TGCAGTGCTAGGGCCAGCGGGCGGGCCCTATCGTACAATGAGCAGTTCTTC. Its protein product is CSARASGRALSYNEQFF.

This chain uses TRBV4-1 with TRBJ2-1; TRBD1 aligns across 10 bases. This CDR3 contains 15 residues. Germline V gene sequence: CDR1 MGHRA, CDR2 YSYEKL. V shed 8 bases and J 5 bases; nucleotides not matched to a gene: 9. CDR3 nucleotide sequence: TGCGCCAGCCGCCTACTAGGACAGGGGGACAATGAGCAGTTCTTC. Residues: CASRLLGQGDNEQFF.

The chain joins TRBV24-1 to TRBJ2-1; either TRBD1 or TRBD2 may fit D (5 bases each). The CDR3 consists of 14 residues. V lost 2 bases and J 6 bases, leaving 10 bases between the germline ends. Germline V gives CDR1 KGHDR, CDR2 SFDVKD. The CDR3 region is CATSDSTAANEQFF. CDR3 nucleotides: TGTGCCACCAGTGATTCGACAGCGGCCAATGAGCAGTTCTTC.

The rearrangement uses TRBV5-1 and TRBJ1-1, with D hard to call. The CDR3 contains 13 residues. CDR1 is SGHRS and CDR2 is YFSETQ in the germline V gene. V shed 7 bases and J shed 1 base, with 11 bases lying between them. CDR3 loop: CASGLQENTEAFF. In DNA, the CDR3 is TGCGCCAGCGGCCTGCAGGAGAACACTGAAGCTTTCTTT.

The chain has TRBV4-3 and TRBJ1-1; 9 positions match TRBD1. CDR1 is LGHNA, CDR2 YSLEER, per germline. With 5 bases clipped from V and 0 bases from J, the junction kept 16 bases outside the gene matches. This CDR3 spans 19 amino acids. This CDR3 reads CASSFVYGTGLIMNTEAFF. In nucleotides, the CDR3 is TGCGCCAGCAGCTTTGTATATGGGACAGGGTTAATTATGAACACTGAAGCTTTCTTT.

A few counts support this clonotype. The genes are TRBV7-2 and TRBJ2-3; D not resolved. The CDR3 loop spans 14 amino acids. Trimming shortened V by 5 bases and J by 2 bases, and 11 bases separated the two germline ends. Germline CDR1 reads SGHTA; CDR2 reads FQGNSA. CDR3 sequence: CASSPSYSTDTQYF. The CDR3 DNA sequence: TGTGCCAGCAGCCCCTCGTACTCCACAGATACGCAGTATTTT.

This chain connects TRBV12-3 or TRBV12-4 to TRBJ2-3; 9 bases line up with TRBD2. This CDR3 spans 13 amino acids. J gave up 6 bases and V 8 bases, and 6 bases lay outside the gene matches. The chain's CDR3 is CASGLAGMDTQYF. CDR3 sequence (DNA): TGTGCCAGCGGGCTAGCGGGAATGGATACGCAGTATTTT.

The V call is TRBV10-2, the J call TRBJ2-7; 11 bases line up with TRBD2. V was clipped by 8 bases and J by 2 bases; unmatched bases: 8. The germline V gene has CDR1 WSHSY and CDR2 SAAADI. CDR3 length: 15 residues. The CDR3 sequence is CASEPTSGKTYEQYF. CDR3 nucleotide sequence: TGCGCCAGCGAACCGACTAGCGGGAAGACCTACGAGCAGTACTTC.

This chain joins TRBV10-3 and TRBJ2-3; D might be TRBD1 (5 bases). Germline V gene sequence: CDR1 ENHRY, CDR2 SYGVKD. V gave up 5 bases and J gave up 2 bases, with 11 bases separating them. The length of the CDR3 is 14 residues. The CDR3 nucleotides read TGTGCCATCAGTTCAACAGGTAACACAGATACGCAGTATTTT. Translating it yields CAISSTGNTDTQYF.